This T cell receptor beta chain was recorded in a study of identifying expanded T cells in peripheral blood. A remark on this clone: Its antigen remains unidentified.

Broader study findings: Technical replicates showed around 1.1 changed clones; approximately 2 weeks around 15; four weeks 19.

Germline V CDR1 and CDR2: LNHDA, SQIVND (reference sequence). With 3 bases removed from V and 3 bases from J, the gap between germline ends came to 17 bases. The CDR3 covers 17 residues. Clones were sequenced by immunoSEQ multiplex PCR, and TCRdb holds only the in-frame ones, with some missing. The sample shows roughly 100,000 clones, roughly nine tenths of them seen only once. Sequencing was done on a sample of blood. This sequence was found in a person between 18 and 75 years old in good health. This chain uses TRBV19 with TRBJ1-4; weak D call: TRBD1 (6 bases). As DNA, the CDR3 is TGTGCCAGTAGTATTGTACAGGGAAATTGGGCTAATGAAAAACTGTTTTTT. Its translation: CASSIVQGNWANEKLFF.